The source of this T cell receptor (beta chain) is a study of cytomegalovirus exposure and HLA in healthy donors. Study-wide results and caveats: A missense variant in DCLRE1C was later tied to TCR beta V- and J-gene trimming. Later work showed greater clonal expansion in HLA-associated TCR beta chains than in equally common others. In vitro confirmation showed a few CMV-associated chains to be CMV antigen specific. Across donors, sequencing depth was assumed by presence/absence analyses to be roughly uniform.

The CDR3 contains 13 residues. V was shortened by 0 bases and J by 8 bases, with 10 bases between the two germline ends. From germline, CDR1 is MNHEY and CDR2 SVGAGI. Of note for this clone: Its matching antigen is unknown.

Researchers ran the PCR with 60 Vbeta and 13 Jbeta primers. The repertoire was sequenced with immunoSEQ multiplex PCR; TCRdb's copy has only in-frame clones and lacks some. The repertoire includes fewer than 150,000 clones, roughly three quarters of them detected once, and roughly 3.1% sits in the top ten. The specimen sequenced was PBMCs. J is TRBJ1-2 and V is TRBV6-5, with D possibly matching TRBD1 (5 bases). The TCR sequence derives from a man aged 30 to 39 in good health and CMV-seronegative. In DNA, the CDR3 is TGTGCCAGCAGTTACTCCGGGGCGGGAGGCTACACCTTC. Translating it yields CASSYSGAGGYTF.